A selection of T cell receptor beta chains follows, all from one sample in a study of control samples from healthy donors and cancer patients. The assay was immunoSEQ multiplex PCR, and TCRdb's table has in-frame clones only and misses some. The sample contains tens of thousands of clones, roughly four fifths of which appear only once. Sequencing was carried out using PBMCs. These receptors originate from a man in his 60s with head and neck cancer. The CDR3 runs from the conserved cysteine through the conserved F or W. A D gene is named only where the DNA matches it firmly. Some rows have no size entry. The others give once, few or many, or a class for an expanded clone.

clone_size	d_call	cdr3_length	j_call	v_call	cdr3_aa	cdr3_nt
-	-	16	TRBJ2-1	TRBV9	CASSVGGTGSYNEQFF	TGTGCCAGCAGCGTAGGGGGGACGGGCTCCTACAATGAGCAGTTCTTC
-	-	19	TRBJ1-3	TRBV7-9	CASRVVGRGELSSGNTIYF	TGTGCCAGCAGAGTTGTGGGACGGGGGGAATTAAGCTCTGGAAACACCATATATTTT
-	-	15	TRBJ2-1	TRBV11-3	CASSLVGGGDNEQFF	TGTGCCAGCAGCTTAGTTGGAGGGGGGGACAATGAGCAGTTCTTC
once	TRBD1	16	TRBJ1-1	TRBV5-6	CASSSVSGTGDTEAFF	TGTGCCAGCAGCTCAGTTTCCGGGACAGGGGACACTGAAGCTTTCTTT
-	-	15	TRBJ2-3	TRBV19	CASSIGPGSTDTQYF	TGTGCCAGTAGTATAGGTCCAGGCAGCACAGATACGCAGTATTTT
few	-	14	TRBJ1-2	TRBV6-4	CASSDSSGIYGYTF	TGTGCCAGCAGTGACTCGTCAGGCATTTATGGCTACACCTTC
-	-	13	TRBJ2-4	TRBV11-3	CASSLGGENIQYF	TGTGCCAGCAGCTTAGGAGGGGAAAACATTCAGTACTTC
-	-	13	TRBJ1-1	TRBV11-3	CASSFQGRTEAFF	TGTGCCAGCAGCTTCCAGGGGCGTACTGAAGCTTTCTTT
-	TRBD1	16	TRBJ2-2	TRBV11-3	CASSLGTGQRTGELFF	TGTGCCAGCAGCTTAGGGACGGGACAGAGGACCGGGGAGCTGTTTTTT
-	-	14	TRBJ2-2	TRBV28	CATTSGTVTGELFF	TGTGCCACCACCTCGGGGACGGTCACCGGGGAGCTGTTTTTT
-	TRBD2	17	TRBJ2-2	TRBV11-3	CASSLDHSGGAVGELFF	TGTGCCAGCAGCTTAGATCACAGCGGGGGGGCCGTCGGGGAGCTGTTTTTT
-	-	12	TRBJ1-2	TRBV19	CASTGENYGYTF	TGTGCCAGTACTGGCGAGAACTATGGCTACACCTTC
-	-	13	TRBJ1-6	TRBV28	CASKREGGSPLHF	TGTGCCAGTAAGAGGGAAGGGGGATCACCCCTCCACTTT
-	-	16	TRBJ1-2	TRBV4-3	CASSQDLVGFGYGYTF	TGCGCCAGCAGCCAAGATTTAGTCGGGTTCGGGTATGGCTACACCTTC
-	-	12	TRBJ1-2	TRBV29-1	CSVESGDYGYTF	TGCAGCGTTGAATCAGGGGACTATGGCTACACCTTC
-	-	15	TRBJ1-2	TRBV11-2	CASSLIRGWGYGYTF	TGTGCCAGCAGCTTAATCCGGGGATGGGGCTATGGCTACACCTTC
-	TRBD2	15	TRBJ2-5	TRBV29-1	CSVGLAGLYQETQYF	TGCAGCGTTGGCCTAGCGGGGCTGTACCAAGAGACCCAGTACTTC
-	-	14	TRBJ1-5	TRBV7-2	CASSPEGGQKPQHF	TGTGCCAGCAGCCCCGAGGGGGGGCAGAAGCCCCAGCATTTT
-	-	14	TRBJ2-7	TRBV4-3	CASSQEGMWTEQYF	TGCGCCAGCAGCCAAGAGGGGATGTGGACGGAGCAGTACTTC
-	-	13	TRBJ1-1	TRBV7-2	CASSSDMGAEAFF	TGTGCCAGCAGCTCTGACATGGGTGCTGAAGCTTTCTTT
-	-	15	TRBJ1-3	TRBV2	CASTDQINSGNTIYF	TGTGCCAGCACCGACCAGATAAACTCTGGAAACACCATATATTTT
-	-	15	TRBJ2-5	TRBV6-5	CASKILPDGLRTQYF	TGTGCCAGCAAAATCCTGCCAGATGGGCTTCGGACCCAGTACTTC
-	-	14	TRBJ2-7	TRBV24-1	CATSDPRVTDEQYF	TGTGCCACCAGTGACCCCAGGGTAACTGATGAGCAGTACTTC
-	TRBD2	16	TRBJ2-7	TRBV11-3	CASSSSGLAGVNEQYF	TGTGCCAGCAGCTCATCGGGACTAGCGGGAGTCAACGAGCAGTACTTC
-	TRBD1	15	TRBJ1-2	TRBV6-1	CASSEGTGPNYGYTF	TGTGCCAGCAGTGAAGGGACAGGACCTAACTATGGCTACACCTTC
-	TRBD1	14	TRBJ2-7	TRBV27	CASSFGQGDYEQYF	TGTGCCAGCAGTTTTGGACAGGGGGACTACGAGCAGTACTTC
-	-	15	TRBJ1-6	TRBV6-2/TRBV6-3	CASSSLRDIDSPLHF	TGTGCCAGCAGTTCGCTCAGGGACATCGATTCACCCCTCCACTTT
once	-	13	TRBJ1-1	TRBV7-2	CASSPILNTEAFF	TGTGCCAGCAGCCCCATACTGAACACTGAAGCTTTCTTT
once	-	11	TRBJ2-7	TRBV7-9	CASTATGLQYF	TGTGCCAGCACCGCCACGGGGTTGCAGTACTTC
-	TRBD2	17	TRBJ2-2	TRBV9	CASSVVGGGANTGELFF	TGTGCCAGCAGCGTAGTCGGCGGGGGGGCCAACACCGGGGAGCTGTTTTTT
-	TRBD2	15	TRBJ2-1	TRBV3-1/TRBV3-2	CASSVLAGLYNEQFF	TGTGCCAGCAGCGTACTAGCGGGGTTATACAATGAGCAGTTCTTC
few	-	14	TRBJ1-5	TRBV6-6	CASSQGWGNQPQHF	TGTGCCAGCAGTCAGGGTTGGGGCAATCAGCCCCAGCATTTT
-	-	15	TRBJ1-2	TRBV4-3	CASSQDMGANYGYTF	TGCGCCAGCAGCCAAGATATGGGGGCTAACTATGGCTACACCTTC
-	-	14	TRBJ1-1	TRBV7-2	CASSLRGTYTEAFF	TGTGCCAGCAGCTTAAGGGGGACTTACACTGAAGCTTTCTTT
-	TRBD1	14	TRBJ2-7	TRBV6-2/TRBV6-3	CASSRTGASYEQYF	TGTGCCAGCAGCAGAACAGGGGCGAGCTACGAGCAGTACTTC
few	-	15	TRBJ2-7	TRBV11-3	CASSSRTGEIHEQYF	TGTGCCAGCAGCTCCCGGACGGGGGAGATCCACGAGCAGTACTTC
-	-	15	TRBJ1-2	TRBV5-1	CASSLGGTANYGYTF	TGCGCCAGCAGCTTGGGCGGCACCGCTAACTATGGCTACACCTTC
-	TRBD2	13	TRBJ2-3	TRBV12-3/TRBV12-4	CASSPRGGDTQYF	TGTGCCAGCAGTCCCCGGGGGGGCGATACGCAGTATTTT
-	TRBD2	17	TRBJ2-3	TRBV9	CASSVARLAGLTDTQYF	TGTGCCAGCAGCGTAGCCCGCCTAGCGGGGCTCACAGATACGCAGTATTTT
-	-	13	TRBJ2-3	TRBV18	CASSPNPADTQYF	TGTGCCAGCTCACCCAACCCGGCAGATACGCAGTATTTT
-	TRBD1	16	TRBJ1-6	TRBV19	CASSIWLGQGVSPLHF	TGTGCCAGTAGTATTTGGTTGGGACAGGGGGTTTCACCCCTCCACTTT